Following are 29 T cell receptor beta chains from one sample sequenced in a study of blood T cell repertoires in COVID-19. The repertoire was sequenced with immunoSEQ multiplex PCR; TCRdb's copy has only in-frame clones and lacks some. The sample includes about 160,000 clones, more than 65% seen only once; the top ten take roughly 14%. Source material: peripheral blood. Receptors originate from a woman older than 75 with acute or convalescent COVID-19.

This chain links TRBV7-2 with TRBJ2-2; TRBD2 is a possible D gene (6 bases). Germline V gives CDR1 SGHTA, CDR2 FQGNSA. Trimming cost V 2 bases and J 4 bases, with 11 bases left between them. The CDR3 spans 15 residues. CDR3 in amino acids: CASSLQGRGTGELFF. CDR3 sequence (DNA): TGTGCCAGCAGCTTACAAGGGCGGGGCACCGGGGAGCTGTTTTTT.

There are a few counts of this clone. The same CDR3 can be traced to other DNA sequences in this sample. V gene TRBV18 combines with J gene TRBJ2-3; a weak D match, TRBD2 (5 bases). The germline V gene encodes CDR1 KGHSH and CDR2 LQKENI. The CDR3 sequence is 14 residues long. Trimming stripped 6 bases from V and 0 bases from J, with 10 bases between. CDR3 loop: CASSRSGSTDTQYF. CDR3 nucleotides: TGTGCCAGCTCCCGCAGCGGAAGCACAGATACGCAGTATTTT.

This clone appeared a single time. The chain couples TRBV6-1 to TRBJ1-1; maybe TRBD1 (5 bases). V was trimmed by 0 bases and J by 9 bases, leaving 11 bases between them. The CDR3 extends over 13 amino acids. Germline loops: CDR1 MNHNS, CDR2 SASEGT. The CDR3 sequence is CASSEAQGIQAFF. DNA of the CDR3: TGTGCCAGCAGTGAAGCGCAGGGAATTCAAGCTTTCTTT.

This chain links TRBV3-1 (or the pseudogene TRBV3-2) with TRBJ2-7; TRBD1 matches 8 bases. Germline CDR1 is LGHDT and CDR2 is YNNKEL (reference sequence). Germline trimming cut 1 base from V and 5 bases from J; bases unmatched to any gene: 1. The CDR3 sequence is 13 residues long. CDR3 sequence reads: CASSQVDRDEQYF. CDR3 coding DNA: TGTGCCAGCAGCCAAGTGGACAGGGACGAGCAGTACTTC.

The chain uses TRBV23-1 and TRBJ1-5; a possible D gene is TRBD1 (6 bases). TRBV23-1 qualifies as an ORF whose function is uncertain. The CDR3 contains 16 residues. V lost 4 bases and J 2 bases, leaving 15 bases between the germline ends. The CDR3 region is CASSRGPQWGNQPQHF. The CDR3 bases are TGCGCCAGCAGTCGGGGGCCCCAGTGGGGCAATCAGCCCCAGCATTTT.

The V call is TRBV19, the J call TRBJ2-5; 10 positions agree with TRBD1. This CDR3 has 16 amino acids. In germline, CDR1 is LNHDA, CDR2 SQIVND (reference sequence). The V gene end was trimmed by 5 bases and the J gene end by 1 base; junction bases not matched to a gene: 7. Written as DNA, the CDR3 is TGTGCCAGTAGTGCTTCCGGGACAGGGGTCCAAGAGACCCAGTACTTC. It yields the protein CASSASGTGVQETQYF.

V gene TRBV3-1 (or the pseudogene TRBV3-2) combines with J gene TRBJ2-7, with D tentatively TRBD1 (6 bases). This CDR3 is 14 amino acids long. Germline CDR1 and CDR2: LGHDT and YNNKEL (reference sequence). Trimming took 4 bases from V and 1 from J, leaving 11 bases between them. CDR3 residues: CASSPTQGSYEQYF. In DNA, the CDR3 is TGTGCCAGCAGCCCCACGCAGGGGTCCTACGAGCAGTACTTC.

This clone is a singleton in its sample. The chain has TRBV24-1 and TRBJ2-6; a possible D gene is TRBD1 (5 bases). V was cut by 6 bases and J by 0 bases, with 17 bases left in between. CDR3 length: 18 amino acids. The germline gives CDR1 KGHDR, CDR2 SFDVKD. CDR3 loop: CATSPRARVSSGANVLTF. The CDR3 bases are TGTGCCACCAGTCCCCGAGCCAGGGTCAGCTCTGGGGCCAACGTCCTGACTTTC.

The CDR3 region is CASSERTGNYGYTF. The CDR3 DNA is TGTGCCAGCAGTGAAAGGACAGGGAACTATGGCTACACCTTC. This chain joins TRBV2 and TRBJ1-2; 8 bases match TRBD1. The CDR3 contains 14 residues. Germline lookup yields CDR1 SNHLY and CDR2 FYNNEI. V was pared by 2 bases and J by 2 bases, with 1 base of the junction left unmatched. Full variable domain (rest looked up from reference TRBV2 and TRBJ1-2): EPEVTQTPSHQVTQMGQEVILRCVPISNHLYFYWYRQILGQKVEFLVSFYNNEISEKSEIFDDQFSVERPDGSNFTLKIRSTKLEDSAMYFCASSERTGNYGYTFGSGTRLTVV.

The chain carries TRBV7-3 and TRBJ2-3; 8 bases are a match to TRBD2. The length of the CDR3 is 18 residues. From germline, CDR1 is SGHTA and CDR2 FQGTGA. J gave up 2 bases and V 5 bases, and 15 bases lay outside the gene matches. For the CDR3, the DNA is TGTGCCAGCAGCCGGACCAGCACTAGCGGCGCCATCACAGATACGCAGTATTTT. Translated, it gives CASSRTSTSGAITDTQYF.

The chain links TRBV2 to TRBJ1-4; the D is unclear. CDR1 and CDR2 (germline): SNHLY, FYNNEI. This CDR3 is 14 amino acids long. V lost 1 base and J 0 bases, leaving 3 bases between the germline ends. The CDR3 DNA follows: TGTGCCAGCAGTGAAGGCGCAACTAATGAAAAACTGTTTTTT. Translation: CASSEGATNEKLFF. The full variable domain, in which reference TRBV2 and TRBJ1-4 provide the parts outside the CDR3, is EPEVTQTPSHQVTQMGQEVILRCVPISNHLYFYWYRQILGQKVEFLVSFYNNEISEKSEIFDDQFSVERPDGSNFTLKIRSTKLEDSAMYFCASSEGATNEKLFFGSGTQLSVL.

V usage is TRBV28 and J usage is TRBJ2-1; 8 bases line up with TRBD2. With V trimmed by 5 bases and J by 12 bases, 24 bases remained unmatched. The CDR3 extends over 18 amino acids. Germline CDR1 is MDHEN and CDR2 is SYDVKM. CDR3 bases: TGTGCCAGCAGTAAACTCACGTTCGGGAGTATCATCGGGGGGGGGCAGTTCTTC. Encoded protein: CASSKLTFGSIIGGGQFF.

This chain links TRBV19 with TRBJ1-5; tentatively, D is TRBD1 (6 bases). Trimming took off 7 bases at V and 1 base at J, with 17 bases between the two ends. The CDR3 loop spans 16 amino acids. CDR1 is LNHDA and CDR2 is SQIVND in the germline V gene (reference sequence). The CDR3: CASILQGGKSNQPQHF. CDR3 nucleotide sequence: TGTGCCAGTATTCTCCAAGGGGGTAAGAGCAATCAGCCCCAGCATTTT.

The CDR3 bases are TGTGCCAGCAGCCGACGGACAGGGGGGTACACCGGGGAGCTGTTTTTT. It specifies CASSRRTGGYTGELFF. The J gene is TRBJ2-2, the V gene TRBV7-9; 10 positions agree with TRBD1. The germline V gene encodes CDR1 SEHNR and CDR2 FQNEAQ (reference sequence). With V trimmed by 5 bases and J by 3 bases, 6 bases remained unmatched. This CDR3 spans 16 amino acids.

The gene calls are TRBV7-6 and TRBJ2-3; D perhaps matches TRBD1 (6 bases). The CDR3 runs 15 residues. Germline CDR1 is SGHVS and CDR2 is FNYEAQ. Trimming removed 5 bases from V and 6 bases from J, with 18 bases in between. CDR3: CASSHPGQGLDTQYF. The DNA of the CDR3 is TGTGCCAGCAGCCATCCGGGACAAGGGCTCGATACGCAGTATTTT.

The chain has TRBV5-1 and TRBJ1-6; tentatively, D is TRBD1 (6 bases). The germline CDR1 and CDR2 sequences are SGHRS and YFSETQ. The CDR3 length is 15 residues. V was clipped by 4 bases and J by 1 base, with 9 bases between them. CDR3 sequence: CASSRDRSYNSPLHF. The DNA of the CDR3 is TGCGCCAGCAGCCGAGACAGGTCCTATAATTCACCCCTCCACTTT.

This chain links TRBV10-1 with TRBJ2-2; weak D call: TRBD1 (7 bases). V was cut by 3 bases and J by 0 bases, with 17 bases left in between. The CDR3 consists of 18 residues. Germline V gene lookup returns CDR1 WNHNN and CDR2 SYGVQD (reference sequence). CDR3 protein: CASSEGWRDRANTGELFF. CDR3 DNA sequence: TGCGCCAGCAGTGAAGGTTGGAGGGACAGAGCGAACACCGGGGAGCTGTTTTTT.

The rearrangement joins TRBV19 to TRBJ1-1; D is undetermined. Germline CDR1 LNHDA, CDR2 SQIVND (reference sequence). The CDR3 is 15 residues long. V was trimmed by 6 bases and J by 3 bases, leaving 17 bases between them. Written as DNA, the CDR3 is TGTGCCAGTAGCCCTTCCCTACAGAGAGACACTGAAGCTTTCTTT. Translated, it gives CASSPSLQRDTEAFF.

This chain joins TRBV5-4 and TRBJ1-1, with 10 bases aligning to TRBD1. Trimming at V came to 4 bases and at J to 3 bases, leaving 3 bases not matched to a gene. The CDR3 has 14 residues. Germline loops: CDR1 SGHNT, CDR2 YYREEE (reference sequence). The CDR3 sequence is CASSQDRGYTEAFF. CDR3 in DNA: TGTGCCAGCAGCCAGGACAGGGGGTACACTGAAGCTTTCTTT.

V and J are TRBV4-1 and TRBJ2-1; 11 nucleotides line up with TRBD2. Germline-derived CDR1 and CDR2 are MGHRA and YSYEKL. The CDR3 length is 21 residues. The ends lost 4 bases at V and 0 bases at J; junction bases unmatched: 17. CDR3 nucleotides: TGCGCCAGCAGCCCCCTCGGTGGGCTAGCGGGGGGCCCGAGCTCCTACAATGAGCAGTTCTTC. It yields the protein CASSPLGGLAGGPSSYNEQFF.

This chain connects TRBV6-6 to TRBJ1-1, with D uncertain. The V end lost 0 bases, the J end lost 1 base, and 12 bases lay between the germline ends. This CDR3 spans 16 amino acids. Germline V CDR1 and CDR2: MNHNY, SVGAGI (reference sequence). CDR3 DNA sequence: TGTGCCAGCAGTTACTCTATGCAGGTGCCGAACACTGAAGCTTTCTTT. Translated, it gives CASSYSMQVPNTEAFF.

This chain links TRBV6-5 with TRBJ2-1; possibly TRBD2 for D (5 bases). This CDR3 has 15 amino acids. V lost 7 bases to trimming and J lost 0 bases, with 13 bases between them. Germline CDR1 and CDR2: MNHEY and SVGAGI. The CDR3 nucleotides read TGTGCCAGCATCGCGGACTTCAGCTCCTACAATGAGCAGTTCTTC. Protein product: CASIADFSSYNEQFF.

CDR3 in DNA: TGCAGCGTTGGGTTTCGGAGGATCGCAGATACGCAGTATTTT. Translation: CSVGFRRIADTQYF. J is TRBJ2-3 and V is TRBV29-1; possible D gene TRBD2, 5 bases. The CDR3 sequence is 14 residues long. Germline CDR1 reads SQVTM; CDR2 reads ANQGSEA. The V end lost 4 bases, the J end lost 4 bases, and 15 bases lay between the germline ends.

CDR3 region: CASSAGVAGGSYNEQFF. The CDR3 DNA follows: TGTGCCAGCAGCGCGGGGGTAGCGGGAGGGTCCTACAATGAGCAGTTCTTC. The chain joins TRBV7-8 to TRBJ2-1; 11 bases are a match to TRBD2. The CDR3 has 17 amino acids. The germline CDR1 and CDR2 sequences are SGHVS and FQNEAQ. With V trimmed by 5 bases and J by 1 base, 7 bases remained unmatched. Looking up the rest from reference TRBV7-8 and TRBJ2-1 gives the full variable domain: GAGVSQSPRYKVAKRGQDVALRCDPISGHVSLFWYQQALGQGPEFLTYFQNEAQLDKSGLPSDRFFAERPEGSVSTLKIQRTQQEDSAVYLCASSAGVAGGSYNEQFFGPGTRLTVL.

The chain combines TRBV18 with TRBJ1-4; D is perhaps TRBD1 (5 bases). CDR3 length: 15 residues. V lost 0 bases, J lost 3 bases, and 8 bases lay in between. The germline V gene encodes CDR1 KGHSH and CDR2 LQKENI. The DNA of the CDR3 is TGTGCCAGCTCACCACCGGGGCTGGCTAATGAAAAACTGTTTTTT. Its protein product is CASSPPGLANEKLFF.

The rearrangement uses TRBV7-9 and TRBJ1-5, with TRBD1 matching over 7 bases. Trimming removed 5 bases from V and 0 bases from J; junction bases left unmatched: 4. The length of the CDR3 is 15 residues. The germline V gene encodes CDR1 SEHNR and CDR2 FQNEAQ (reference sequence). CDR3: CASSLGQTSNQPQHF. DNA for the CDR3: TGTGCCAGCAGCCTGGGACAGACTAGCAATCAGCCCCAGCATTTT.

Here the CDR3 DNA reads TGTGCCTGGAGTGTATCCCGGAACACTGAAGCTTTCTTT. Its protein product is CAWSVSRNTEAFF. The chain links TRBV30 to TRBJ1-1; D is unclear. V was trimmed by 0 bases and J by 1 base, leaving 6 bases between them. Germline V gene lookup returns CDR1 GTSNPN and CDR2 SVGIG (reference sequence). The CDR3 contains 13 residues.

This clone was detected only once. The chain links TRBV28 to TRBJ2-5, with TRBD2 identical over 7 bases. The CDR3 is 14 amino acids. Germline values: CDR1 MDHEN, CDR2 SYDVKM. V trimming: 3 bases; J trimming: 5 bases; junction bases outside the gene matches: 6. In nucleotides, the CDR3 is TGTGCCAGCAGTTTCGGGGGGATTGGGGAGACCCAGTACTTC. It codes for CASSFGGIGETQYF.

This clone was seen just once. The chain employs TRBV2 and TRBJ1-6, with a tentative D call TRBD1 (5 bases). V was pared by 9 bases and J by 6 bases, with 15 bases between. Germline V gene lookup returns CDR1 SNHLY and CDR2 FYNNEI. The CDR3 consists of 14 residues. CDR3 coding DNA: TGTGCCAGTTTATCGCGGGGGGGTAATTCACCCCTCCACTTT. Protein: CASLSRGGNSPLHF.